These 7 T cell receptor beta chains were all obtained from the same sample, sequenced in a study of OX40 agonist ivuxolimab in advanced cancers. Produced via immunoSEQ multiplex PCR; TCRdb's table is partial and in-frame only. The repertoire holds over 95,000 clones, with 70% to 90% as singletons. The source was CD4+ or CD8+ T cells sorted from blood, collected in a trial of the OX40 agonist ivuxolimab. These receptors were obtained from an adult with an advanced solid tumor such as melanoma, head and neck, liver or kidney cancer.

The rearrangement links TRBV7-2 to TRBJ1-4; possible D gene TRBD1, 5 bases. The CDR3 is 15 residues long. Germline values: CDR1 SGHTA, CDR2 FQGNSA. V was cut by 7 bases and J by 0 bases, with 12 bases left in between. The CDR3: CASTNQGSTNEKLFF. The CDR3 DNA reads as TGTGCCAGCACAAACCAGGGCTCAACTAATGAAAAACTGTTTTTT.

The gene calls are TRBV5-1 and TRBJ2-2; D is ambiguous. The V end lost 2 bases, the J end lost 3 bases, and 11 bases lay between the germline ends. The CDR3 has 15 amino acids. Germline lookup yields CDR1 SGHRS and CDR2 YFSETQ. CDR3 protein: CASSLRPGDTGELFF. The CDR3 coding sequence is TGCGCCAGCAGCTTAAGGCCTGGGGACACCGGGGAGCTGTTTTTT.

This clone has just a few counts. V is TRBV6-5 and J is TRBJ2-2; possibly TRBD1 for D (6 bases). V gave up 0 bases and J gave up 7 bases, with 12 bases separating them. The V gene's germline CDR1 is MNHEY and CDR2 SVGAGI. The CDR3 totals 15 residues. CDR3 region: CASSYSGQGIGELFF. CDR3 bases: TGTGCCAGCAGTTACTCGGGGCAGGGGATCGGGGAGCTGTTTTTT.

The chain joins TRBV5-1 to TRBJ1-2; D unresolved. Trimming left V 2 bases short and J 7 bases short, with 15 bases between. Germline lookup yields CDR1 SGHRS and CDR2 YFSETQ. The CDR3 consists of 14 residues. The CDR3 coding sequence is TGCGCCAGCAGCTTAGGAGGAGGAGACGGTGGCTACACCTTC. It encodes CASSLGGGDGGYTF.

For the CDR3, the DNA is TGTGCCAGCAGCGAAAAGCGGGGACCCACGGCCAAAAACATTCAGTACTTC. Amino acid sequence: CASSEKRGPTAKNIQYF. The chain recombines TRBV13 with TRBJ2-4; 7 bases fit TRBD2. The V and J ends lost 5 bases and 1 base, in that order; junction bases with no gene match: 11. Germline assignment: CDR1 PRHDT and CDR2 FYEKMQ (reference sequence). The CDR3 runs 17 residues.

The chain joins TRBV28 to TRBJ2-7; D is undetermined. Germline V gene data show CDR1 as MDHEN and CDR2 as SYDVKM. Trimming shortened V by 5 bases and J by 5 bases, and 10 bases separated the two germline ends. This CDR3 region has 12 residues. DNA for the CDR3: TGTGCCAGCAGTCTGTTGAATAACGAGCAGTACTTC. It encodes CASSLLNNEQYF.

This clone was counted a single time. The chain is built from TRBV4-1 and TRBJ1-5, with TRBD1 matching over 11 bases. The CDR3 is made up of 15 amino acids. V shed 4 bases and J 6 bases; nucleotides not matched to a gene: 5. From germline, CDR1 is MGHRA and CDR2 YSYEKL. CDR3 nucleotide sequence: TGCGCCAGCAGCCTCGGGACAGGGGGTTTTCAGCCCCAGCATTTT. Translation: CASSLGTGGFQPQHF.